Each of the 3 T cell receptor beta chains below was sequenced from the same sample in a study of beta chain features in type 1 diabetes. Expressed TCRB transcripts were sequenced because the isolated RNA had all been reverse transcribed beforehand. TCRdb's table, derived via immunoSEQ multiplex PCR, lists solely in-frame clones and lacks some. The data contain 250,000 to 400,000 clones, 11% to 15% of them singletons. The sample was central memory CD4+ T cells from blood. The receptors were sampled from a man aged 30 to 39 in good health.

This clone was counted between two and nine times. The rearrangement joins TRBV29-1 to TRBJ2-3; D may be TRBD2 (6 bases). Germline V gene data show CDR1 as SQVTM and CDR2 as ANQGSEA. CDR3 length: 13 amino acids. Trimming took 6 bases from V and 4 from J, leaving 14 bases between them. The CDR3 here is CSVAREIPDTQYF. The CDR3 DNA is TGCAGCGTCGCCCGGGAGATCCCAGATACGCAGTATTTT.

This chain joins TRBV7-3 and TRBJ2-2; TRBD1 might be the D (5 bases). This CDR3 has 17 residues. Trimming removed 4 bases at V and 1 base at J, with 16 bases between. From germline, CDR1 is SGHTA and CDR2 FQGTGA. CDR3 coding DNA: TGTGCCAGCAGCTCCTCAAACACTGACAGGAACACCGGGGAGCTGTTTTTT. Encoded protein: CASSSSNTDRNTGELFF.

Ten or more counts support this clone. The chain employs TRBV7-2 and TRBJ1-2, with D possibly TRBD1 on 5 matching bases. V was clipped by 4 bases and J by 4 bases, with 19 bases between them. The germline V gene encodes CDR1 SGHTA and CDR2 FQGNSA. The CDR3 length is 16 residues. In DNA, the CDR3 is TGTGCCAGCAGCTCCCCTGGACAATATCTCCCCTATGGCTACACCTTC. It specifies CASSSPGQYLPYGYTF.